The 30 T cell receptor beta chains reported below all come from one sample, sequenced in a study of shared clonotypes between healthy human individuals. Assay: immunoSEQ multiplex PCR; the TCRdb copy retains only in-frame clones and omits some. The table includes roughly 760,000 clones, 74% detected once. The sample comprised memory CD4+ T cells sorted from blood. The sample's subset: CD45RA-negative fraction. The receptors were gathered from a woman aged 25 to 45 in good health.

The J gene is TRBJ2-3, the V gene TRBV19; TRBD2 matches 12 bases. Germline CDR1 and CDR2: LNHDA and SQIVND (reference sequence). This CDR3 has 18 amino acids. J gave up 0 bases and V 5 bases, and 9 bases lay outside the gene matches. The CDR3, as DNA: TGTGCCAGTAGTCTAAGACTAGCGGGAGCTCCAAGCACAGATACGCAGTATTTT. Residues: CASSLRLAGAPSTDTQYF.

As concerns this clone: Other DNA sequences in this specimen translate into the identical CDR3. The rearrangement links TRBV18 to TRBJ2-5; D perhaps matches TRBD2 (5 bases). V was trimmed by 2 bases and J by 5 bases, leaving 6 bases between them. Germline lookup yields CDR1 KGHSH and CDR2 LQKENI. The CDR3 length is 12 residues. The CDR3 sequence: CASSPSGETQYF. The CDR3 DNA sequence: TGTGCCAGCTCACCATCGGGGGAGACCCAGTACTTC.

The V gene is TRBV25-1, the J gene TRBJ1-1; 7 bases line up with TRBD1. The trim removed 6 bases at V and 6 bases at J, leaving 4 bases unmatched. The germline CDR1 and CDR2 sequences are MGHDK and SYGVNS. The CDR3 sequence is 12 residues long. This chain's CDR3 is CASRGQFAEAFF. DNA of the CDR3: TGTGCCAGCAGGGGACAGTTCGCTGAAGCTTTCTTT.

The chain combines TRBV30 with TRBJ1-3; no firm D call. Germline V gives CDR1 GTSNPN, CDR2 SVGIG (reference sequence). The CDR3 is 11 amino acids. The germline V and J ends were trimmed by 0 bases and 11 bases, with 8 bases remaining between them. The CDR3 loop reads CAWSVGGPIYF. For the CDR3, the DNA is TGTGCCTGGAGTGTCGGAGGTCCCATATATTTT. The entire variable domain, with the rest obtained from reference TRBV30 and TRBJ1-3, is as follows: SQTIHQWPATLVQPVGSPLSLECTVEGTSNPNLYWYRQAAGRGLQLLFYSVGIGQISSEVPQNLSASRPQDRQFILSSKKLLLSDSGFYLCAWSVGGPIYFGEGSWLTVV.

The CDR3 region has the DNA TGTGCCAGCAGTTTGGAAAGGGGGCTCGGGGGCTACACCTTC. It encodes CASSLERGLGGYTF. This rearrangement joins TRBV28 to TRBJ1-2, with 7 bases lining up with TRBD1. Germline lookup yields CDR1 MDHEN and CDR2 SYDVKM. The trim removed 3 bases at V and 8 bases at J, leaving 9 bases unmatched. The length of the CDR3 is 14 residues.

This chain connects TRBV6-5 to TRBJ1-1; 8 bases are a match to TRBD1. The CDR3 runs to 15 residues. Germline CDR1 is MNHEY and CDR2 is SVGAGI. V lost 6 bases, J lost 0 bases, and 6 bases stayed unmatched. CDR3 DNA sequence: TGTGCCAGCAGCCATCGGACAGGGTTGAACACTGAAGCTTTCTTT. Its protein is CASSHRTGLNTEAFF.

There are a few counts of this clone. This chain joins TRBV5-1 and TRBJ1-1; D gene unclear. The CDR3 has 14 residues. Trimming took 0 bases from V and 6 from J, leaving 12 bases between them. Germline lookup yields CDR1 SGHRS and CDR2 YFSETQ. This CDR3 is CASSLGHEGAEAFF. CDR3 DNA: TGCGCCAGCAGCTTGGGACACGAAGGCGCTGAAGCTTTCTTT.

The chain uses TRBV10-3 and TRBJ2-7; D not certain. Germline CDR1 is ENHRY and CDR2 is SYGVKD. The CDR3 runs 16 residues. V lost 0 bases to trimming and J lost 2 bases, with 14 bases between them. CDR3 coding DNA: TGTGCCATCAGTGAGTCTGGTTCGGCAGTCCCCTACGAGCAGTACTTC. Protein: CAISESGSAVPYEQYF.

The genes are TRBV6-1 and TRBJ2-4; D gene ambiguous. The CDR3 totals 16 residues. The V and J ends lost 4 bases and 0 bases respectively, with 13 bases between them. Germline CDR1 MNHNS, CDR2 SASEGT. Here the CDR3 reads CASSGNLGRAKNIQYF. CDR3 in DNA: TGTGCCAGCAGTGGTAATTTAGGTCGAGCCAAAAACATTCAGTACTTC.

The V call is TRBV6-5, the J call TRBJ2-7; 14 bases are a match to TRBD2. V shed 6 bases, J shed 6 bases, and the junction held 4 bases outside the gene matches. From germline, CDR1 is MNHEY and CDR2 SVGAGI. This CDR3 is 14 amino acids long. The CDR3 sequence: CASRKTSGRVEQYF. As DNA, the CDR3 is TGTGCCAGCAGGAAGACTAGCGGGAGGGTCGAGCAGTACTTC.

The chain uses TRBV29-1 and TRBJ1-4; D is unresolved. This CDR3 comprises 13 residues. Trimming pared 4 bases from V and 3 bases from J, leaving 9 bases between. Germline V gene lookup returns CDR1 SQVTM and CDR2 ANQGSEA. CDR3 sequence reads: CSVGGLPNEKLFF. CDR3 DNA sequence: TGCAGCGTTGGAGGTTTGCCTAATGAAAAACTGTTTTTT.

V is TRBV7-3 and J is TRBJ2-1, with D possibly matching TRBD2 (6 bases). Germline V gene lookup returns CDR1 SGHTA and CDR2 FQGTGA. With 1 base removed from V and 6 bases from J, the gap between germline ends came to 19 bases. This CDR3 has 17 amino acids. The CDR3: CASSLSSGSVPRNEQFF. The DNA of the CDR3 is TGTGCCAGCAGCTTAAGTAGCGGATCAGTTCCGCGCAATGAGCAGTTCTTC.

V gene TRBV4-1 combines with J gene TRBJ2-3, with D possibly called TRBD1 or TRBD2 (5 bases each). Deletions cut 0 bases from V and 4 bases from J, with 23 bases between. The CDR3 is made up of 19 amino acids. From germline, CDR1 is MGHRA and CDR2 YSYEKL. CDR3 in amino acids: CASSQDPTRGLVKADTQYF. The CDR3 bases are TGCGCCAGCAGCCAAGACCCGACCCGGGGCTTGGTCAAGGCAGATACGCAGTATTTT.

The gene calls are TRBV10-3 and TRBJ2-1, with no clear D. The CDR3 has 12 amino acids. Germline-derived CDR1 and CDR2 are ENHRY and SYGVKD. The V gene lost 8 bases and the J gene lost 7 bases, with 12 bases spanning the gap. CDR3 protein: CAIGFQRNEQFF. CDR3 sequence (DNA): TGTGCCATCGGTTTTCAGAGGAATGAGCAGTTCTTC.

V is TRBV10-3 and J is TRBJ2-2; D remains ambiguous. V gave up 11 bases and J gave up 5 bases, with 9 bases separating them. The CDR3 is 11 residues long. Germline CDR1 reads ENHRY; CDR2 reads SYGVKD. CDR3 sequence: CAARETGELFF. The CDR3 nucleotides read TGTGCCGCTAGGGAAACCGGGGAGCTGTTTTTT.

This sequence joins TRBV30 and TRBJ1-3; D not resolved. The V gene lost 5 bases and the J gene lost 3 bases, with 11 bases spanning the gap. This CDR3 comprises 13 residues. Germline V gives CDR1 GTSNPN, CDR2 SVGIG (reference sequence). DNA of the CDR3: TGTGCCTGGGTATCGGGAGTTGGAAACACCATATATTTT. Translation gives CAWVSGVGNTIYF. Supplemented by reference TRBV30 and TRBJ1-3, the full variable domain reads SQTIHQWPATLVQPVGSPLSLECTVEGTSNPNLYWYRQAAGRGLQLLFYSVGIGQISSEVPQNLSASRPQDRQFILSSKKLLLSDSGFYLCAWVSGVGNTIYFGEGSWLTVV.

The chain employs TRBV2 and TRBJ2-2, with 7 nucleotides matching TRBD1. CDR3 length: 15 residues. V lost 7 bases to trimming and J lost 5 bases; unmatched junction nucleotides: 10. Germline V gene data show CDR1 as SNHLY and CDR2 as FYNNEI. DNA of the CDR3: TGTGCCAGCAAAGAAACAGGGGCAAAAACCGGGGAGCTGTTTTTT. It yields the protein CASKETGAKTGELFF.

The chain recombines TRBV18 with TRBJ2-1, with 9 bases aligning to TRBD1. CDR1 is KGHSH, CDR2 LQKENI, per germline. The V segment lost 6 bases and the J segment 2 bases; nucleotides outside the gene matches: 5. This CDR3 has 15 amino acids. The CDR3 loop reads CASSVGTGPYNEQFF. CDR3 in DNA: TGTGCCAGCTCGGTTGGGACAGGGCCCTACAATGAGCAGTTCTTC.

CDR3 nucleotide sequence: TGTGCCAGCAGCTCAGGACAGCTGAACACTGAAGCTTTCTTT. As protein: CASSSGQLNTEAFF. The genes are TRBV5-5 and TRBJ1-1; maybe TRBD1 (6 bases). Looked up from germline, CDR1 is SGHKS and CDR2 is YYEKEE (reference sequence). Trimming pared 3 bases from V and 0 bases from J, leaving 9 bases between. CDR3 length: 14 residues.

J is TRBJ1-5 and V is TRBV7-9; 9 nucleotides agree with TRBD1. The CDR3 has 18 residues. V shed 1 base, J shed 0 bases, and the junction held 7 bases outside the gene matches. The germline V gene encodes CDR1 SEHNR and CDR2 FQNEAQ (reference sequence). The CDR3 loop reads CASSLGGTGRYSNQPQHF. The CDR3 DNA sequence: TGTGCCAGCAGCTTAGGAGGGACAGGGCGGTATAGCAATCAGCCCCAGCATTTT.

The V call is TRBV2, the J call TRBJ1-1, with 7 bases that match TRBD1. V lost 7 bases, J lost 8 bases, and 13 bases stayed unmatched. This CDR3 comprises 14 residues. The V gene's germline CDR1 is SNHLY and CDR2 FYNNEI. CDR3: CASTGMTGQPEAFF. The CDR3, as DNA: TGTGCCAGCACGGGAATGACAGGGCAGCCAGAAGCTTTCTTT. The full variable domain, its missing parts supplied by reference TRBV2 and TRBJ1-1, is EPEVTQTPSHQVTQMGQEVILRCVPISNHLYFYWYRQILGQKVEFLVSFYNNEISEKSEIFDDQFSVERPDGSNFTLKIRSTKLEDSAMYFCASTGMTGQPEAFFGQGTRLTVV.

This chain joins TRBV7-2 and TRBJ1-1; 8 nucleotides line up with TRBD1. V lost 3 bases, J lost 4 bases, and 4 bases stayed unmatched. This CDR3 is built from 14 residues. Germline V lookup: CDR1 SGHTA, CDR2 FQGNSA. CDR3 residues: CASSFQGAGTEAFF. The CDR3 DNA reads TGTGCCAGCAGCTTTCAGGGGGCCGGCACTGAAGCTTTCTTT.

The rearrangement links TRBV29-1 to TRBJ1-1; D perhaps matches TRBD1 (5 bases). Trimming shortened V by 5 bases and J by 7 bases, and 23 bases separated the two germline ends. Germline loops: CDR1 SQVTM, CDR2 ANQGSEA. This CDR3 comprises 15 residues. CDR3: CSVSRAGLSRGEAFF. The CDR3 DNA reads TGCAGCGTTAGCCGGGCGGGGCTCAGTAGGGGTGAAGCTTTCTTT.

DNA for the CDR3: TGTGCCAGCAGCCGGGACAGTAACTATGGCTACACCTTC. Amino acid sequence: CASSRDSNYGYTF. The chain is built from TRBV6-4 and TRBJ1-2; TRBD1 agrees at 7 bases. There are 13 residues in the CDR3. The germline CDR1 and CDR2 sequences are MRHNA and SNTAGT. The trim removed 6 bases at V and 1 base at J, leaving 2 bases unmatched.

This chain connects TRBV28 to TRBJ2-1; TRBD2 agrees at 11 bases. Germline CDR1 reads MDHEN; CDR2 reads SYDVKM. V shed 7 bases and J 8 bases; nucleotides not matched to a gene: 19. CDR3 length: 18 residues. The CDR3 DNA reads TGTGCCAGCACCCCCAATGCGGGTAGCGGGAGGGGTACCGATGAGCAGTTCTTC. This translates into CASTPNAGSGRGTDEQFF.

The chain has TRBV4-2 and TRBJ2-1, with a possible D match to TRBD2 (6 bases). This CDR3 spans 17 amino acids. CDR1 is LGHNA, CDR2 YNFKEQ, per germline. The germline V and J ends were trimmed by 0 bases and 4 bases, with 16 bases remaining between them. The CDR3 spells CASSQDVTREMYNEQFF. The CDR3 DNA is TGTGCCAGCAGCCAAGATGTCACCCGGGAGATGTACAATGAGCAGTTCTTC.

This chain joins TRBV7-2 and TRBJ2-2, with TRBD1 identical over 7 bases. The length of the CDR3 is 14 residues. The V segment lost 3 bases and the J segment 6 bases; nucleotides outside the gene matches: 4. Germline V gene lookup returns CDR1 SGHTA and CDR2 FQGNSA. CDR3 nucleotide sequence: TGTGCCAGCAGCTTGGGACAGCACCCCGGGGAGCTGTTTTTT. This translates into CASSLGQHPGELFF.

The chain recombines TRBV5-4 with TRBJ2-7, with D unresolved. V was clipped by 3 bases and J by 5 bases, with 15 bases between them. The CDR3 loop spans 14 amino acids. The germline V gene encodes CDR1 SGHNT and CDR2 YYREEE (reference sequence). The CDR3 DNA is TGTGCCAGCAGCTGGGATATAGACCGGAACGAGCAGTACTTC. Amino acids: CASSWDIDRNEQYF.

The chain is built from TRBV27 and TRBJ1-4; a weak D match, TRBD1 (6 bases). The V gene lost 7 bases and the J gene lost 7 bases, with 16 bases spanning the gap. Germline V gene sequence: CDR1 MNHEY, CDR2 SMNVEV (reference sequence). The CDR3 covers 14 residues. The CDR3 reads CASNKQGMGEKLFF. The CDR3 bases are TGTGCCAGCAACAAACAGGGAATGGGTGAAAAACTGTTTTTT.

This clone was detected only once. The sample has other DNA sequences that encode this CDR3 too. The chain is built from TRBV11-2 and TRBJ2-2, with a tentative D call TRBD1 (5 bases). This CDR3 comprises 14 residues. V was cut by 5 bases and J by 1 base, with 8 bases left in between. Germline assignment: CDR1 SGHAT and CDR2 FQNNGV. Here the CDR3 reads CASSPQGNTGELFF. CDR3 DNA: TGTGCCAGCAGCCCCCAGGGGAACACCGGGGAGCTGTTTTTT.